Listed here are 18 T cell receptor beta chains from one sample, sequenced in a study of blood T cells in healthy people across ages (dated by TCRdb to about 2015). The library was obtained by 5' RACE. The sequencing machine was an Illumina HiSeq 2500. A second PCR of about 7 to 12 cycles was run with a J-beta primer mix and a sample-barcoded 5' primer. TCRdb reanalyzed the raw reads on its own, using fastp at Q25 for trimming and MiXCR for clone calling, and kept in-frame beta chains. Each entry merges the rows of one CDR3 protein and shows their most common DNA and genes. The sample table shows approximately 770,000 distinct CDR3 sequences, and 58% are seen once. Of the sample, about 20% is held by the ten largest clones. Sample: blood. The origin of the receptors is a man aged 30 to 45 in good health.

This clonotype was counted only a few times. This chain uses TRBV20-1 with TRBJ1-6; D gene ambiguous. The CDR3 is 14 amino acids. V was trimmed by 4 bases and J by 3 bases, leaving 10 bases between them. From germline, CDR1 is DFQATT and CDR2 SNEGSKA (reference sequence). The CDR3 coding sequence is TGCAGTGCTATGACGGACGGCTATAATTCACCCCTCCACTTT. This codes for CSAMTDGYNSPLHF.

J is TRBJ1-5 and V is TRBV7-2; D remains unclear. The germline V and J ends were trimmed by 1 base and 0 bases, with 10 bases remaining between them. Per the germline V gene, CDR1 is SGHTA and CDR2 is FQGNSA. CDR3 size: 16 residues. CDR3 in amino acids: CASSLEGTYSNQPQHF. CDR3 nucleotides: TGTGCCAGCAGCTTAGAGGGAACCTATAGCAATCAGCCCCAGCATTTT.

The CDR3 nucleotides read TGCGCCAGCAGATTGACAGTTACCTACGAGCAGTACTTC. Translated: CASRLTVTYEQYF. The chain uses TRBV5-1 and TRBJ2-7; D possibly corresponds to TRBD1 (5 bases). V dropped 5 bases and J dropped 2 bases, with 11 bases sitting between them. This CDR3 contains 13 residues. Germline V gives CDR1 SGHRS, CDR2 YFSETQ.

The rearrangement joins TRBV20-1 to TRBJ1-5; TRBD1 matches 8 bases. Germline V gene lookup returns CDR1 DFQATT and CDR2 SNEGSKA (reference sequence). This CDR3 has 14 residues. Unmatched junction bases numbered 4, after V lost 0 bases and J lost 6 bases. DNA for the CDR3: TGCAGTGCTAGAGACGGGACAGGCCTTCAGCCCCAGCATTTT. Translated: CSARDGTGLQPQHF.

This chain links TRBV7-9 with TRBJ2-5; no reliable D call. The V end lost 1 base, the J end lost 1 base, and 10 bases lay between the germline ends. Per the germline V gene, CDR1 is SEHNR and CDR2 is FQNEAQ (reference sequence). The CDR3 contains 15 residues. The CDR3 spells CASSLGSRIQETQYF. The CDR3 DNA is TGTGCCAGCAGCTTAGGTTCCCGGATCCAAGAGACCCAGTACTTC.

V gene TRBV20-1 combines with J gene TRBJ1-5; D not certain. Germline-derived CDR1 and CDR2 are DFQATT and SNEGSKA (reference sequence). The CDR3 spans 14 residues. The V and J ends lost 0 bases and 1 base respectively, with 7 bases between them. The CDR3 DNA follows: TGCAGTGCTAGAGATGAGGGAAGCAATCAGCCCCAGCATTTT. Amino acids: CSARDEGSNQPQHF.

The J gene is TRBJ1-1, the V gene TRBV5-1; D might be TRBD1 (5 bases). CDR1 and CDR2 from the germline V gene are SGHRS and YFSETQ. This CDR3 contains 14 residues. V gave up 4 bases and J gave up 1 base, with 11 bases separating them. The CDR3 DNA follows: TGCGCCAGCAGCCCGGACACACAGAACACTGAAGCTTTCTTT. It translates to CASSPDTQNTEAFF.

The genes are TRBV20-1 and TRBJ2-7, with a weak D call TRBD2 (5 bases). Germline V CDR1 and CDR2: DFQATT, SNEGSKA (reference sequence). V lost 1 base, J lost 0 bases, and 13 bases lay in between. The CDR3 is 15 amino acids. CDR3 coding DNA: TGCAGTGCTAGAGCCGCGGGCACATTCTCCTACGAGCAGTACTTC. Protein: CSARAAGTFSYEQYF.

A few counts support this clonotype. This chain connects TRBV28 to TRBJ1-2, with unresolved D. CDR3 length equals 12 residues. Germline V gene sequence: CDR1 MDHEN, CDR2 SYDVKM. Trimming stripped 3 bases from V and 5 bases from J, with 7 bases between. CDR3 sequence reads: CASSFGSYGYTF. As DNA, the CDR3 is TGTGCCAGCAGTTTTGGTTCTTATGGCTACACCTTC.

This chain joins TRBV28 and TRBJ2-7; D not certain. Germline V gene sequence: CDR1 MDHEN, CDR2 SYDVKM. The CDR3 has 13 amino acids. Trimming left V 7 bases short and J 4 bases short, with 14 bases between. The CDR3 here is CASTFGARYEQYF. DNA of the CDR3: TGTGCCAGCACCTTCGGAGCAAGGTACGAGCAGTACTTC. Variable domain in full (rest from reference TRBV28 and TRBJ2-7): DVKVTQSSRYLVKRTGEKVFLECVQDMDHENMFWYRQDPGLGLRLIYFSYDVKMKEKGDIPEGYSVSREKKERFSLILESASTNQTSMYLCASTFGARYEQYFGPGTRLTVT.

The V and J genes are TRBV9 and TRBJ2-5; possible D gene TRBD2, 5 bases. Judging by the DNA end, TRBJ2-7 fits better; the J call may be wrong. CDR3 length: 13 amino acids. From germline, CDR1 is SGDLS and CDR2 YYNGEE. The CDR3 DNA follows: TGTGCCAGCAGCAACGGAGGAAGGGACGAGCAGTACTTC. This encodes CASSNGGRDEQYF.

V usage is TRBV3-1 and J usage is TRBJ2-1; no definite D call. Trimming pared 0 bases from V and 4 bases from J, leaving 10 bases between. CDR3 size: 15 residues. The germline gives CDR1 LGHDT, CDR2 YNNKEL (reference sequence). The CDR3, as DNA: TGTGCCAGCAGCCAAGATATAGGCCTATACAATGAGCAGTTCTTC. It specifies CASSQDIGLYNEQFF.

This clonotype was seen only a few times. This chain joins TRBV20-1 and TRBJ2-7; the D gene is possibly TRBD2 (6 bases). The CDR3 runs 14 residues. V lost 6 bases, J lost 2 bases, and 17 bases lay in between. Germline-derived CDR1 and CDR2 are DFQATT and SNEGSKA (reference sequence). The CDR3 DNA reads TGCAGTGCACTCACGACGGGGGAAGCCTACGAGCAGTACTTC. The encoded protein is CSALTTGEAYEQYF.

This clonotype was seen only once. The rearrangement joins TRBV7-8 to TRBJ2-3, with 7 bases matching TRBD1. From germline, CDR1 is SGHVS and CDR2 FQNEAQ. CDR3 size: 15 residues. V lost 3 bases to trimming and J lost 6 bases; unmatched junction nucleotides: 9. The CDR3 region is CASSFTGVLGDTQYF. The CDR3 DNA reads as TGTGCCAGCAGCTTTACAGGGGTCCTAGGGGATACGCAGTATTTT.

The V gene is TRBV12-3 or TRBV12-4, the J gene TRBJ1-4; D not resolved. The CDR3 is made up of 14 amino acids. Between the trimmed V and J ends, which lost 2 bases and 6 bases, there was a span of 10 bases. The CDR3 DNA sequence: TGTGCCAGCAGTTTACGAGGGTGGGATGAAAAACTGTTTTTT. This codes for CASSLRGWDEKLFF.

This clonotype was observed a handful of times. CDR3 sequence reads: CASGQREMANEQFF. CDR3 nucleotide sequence: TGTGCCAGCGGTCAGCGGGAGATGGCCAATGAGCAGTTCTTC. This rearrangement joins TRBV7-2 to TRBJ2-1; 8 bases map to TRBD2. Germline V CDR1 and CDR2: SGHTA, FQGNSA. The CDR3 sequence is 14 residues long. Trimming at V came to 8 bases and at J to 6 bases, leaving 9 bases not matched to a gene.

The chain uses TRBV20-1 and TRBJ1-2; weak D call: TRBD1 (5 bases). The CDR3 is 15 amino acids. Deletions cut 3 bases from V and 4 bases from J, with 18 bases between. The germline CDR1 and CDR2 sequences are DFQATT and SNEGSKA (reference sequence). The CDR3 spells CSARTQGAMGYGYTF. In DNA form, the CDR3 reads TGCAGTGCTAGGACCCAGGGCGCGATGGGCTATGGCTACACCTTC.

The rearrangement links TRBV6-6 to TRBJ2-1; 9 nucleotides line up with TRBD2. The better agreement between TRBJ2-7 and the DNA end casts doubt on the J call. CDR3 length: 13 amino acids. The V gene's germline CDR1 is MNHNY and CDR2 SVGAGI (reference sequence). Here the CDR3 DNA reads TGTGCCAGCCAACGACTAGCGGAAGAAGAGCAGTACTTC. It is translated as CASQRLAEEEQYF.